This passage covers 24 T cell receptor beta chains from one sample sequenced in a study of T-cell memory formation after mild COVID-19. From the 5' RACE reads, TCRdb called clonotypes with MiXCR, one entry per CDR3 protein. Of 85,000 to 130,000 distinct CDR3 sequences listed, under 15% are singletons. The sample taken for sequencing was PBMCs or a T cell subset sorted from them (not recorded which). The receptors here all came from an adult woman who had mild COVID-19 (a few samples of this study predate the infection). Cell type and time point are not known.

The V gene is TRBV12-3 or TRBV12-4, the J gene TRBJ2-2; unclear D gene. The CDR3 is 13 amino acids. V lost 8 bases, J lost 4 bases, and 11 bases lay in between. This CDR3 reads CASADEGTGELFF. In DNA form, the CDR3 reads TGTGCCAGCGCCGACGAAGGCACCGGGGAGCTGTTTTTT.

This clonotype showed up just a few times. The J gene is TRBJ2-1, the V gene TRBV20-1; 7 bases align to TRBD2. From germline, CDR1 is DFQATT and CDR2 SNEGSKA (reference sequence). Trimming cost V 0 bases and J 0 bases; bases outside gene matches: 5. The CDR3 covers 16 residues. CDR3 coding DNA: TGCAGTGCTAGAGACAAGTTAGCGGGCTCCTACAATGAGCAGTTCTTC. Its protein product is CSARDKLAGSYNEQFF.

The J gene is TRBJ2-3, the V gene TRBV6-6; 9 bases match TRBD2. The CDR3 spans 17 residues. V lost 4 bases, J lost 2 bases, and 10 bases stayed unmatched. CDR1 MNHNY and CDR2 SVGAGI come from the germline V gene (reference sequence). The CDR3 protein is CASSWGLAGGPTDTQYF. The CDR3 DNA reads as TGTGCCAGCAGTTGGGGGCTTGCGGGGGGGCCCACAGATACGCAGTATTTT.

Only a few counts were recorded for this clonotype. The J gene is TRBJ2-7, the V gene TRBV29-1; TRBD2 matches 11 bases. In germline, CDR1 is SQVTM, CDR2 ANQGSEA. J gave up 2 bases and V 1 base, and 7 bases lay outside the gene matches. This CDR3 contains 16 residues. CDR3 sequence (DNA): TGCAGCGTTGAAGGGCTAGCGGGAGGAGACGCCTACGAGCAGTACTTC. It specifies CSVEGLAGGDAYEQYF.

This rearrangement joins TRBV4-1 to TRBJ2-1; D not certain. Germline V gene sequence: CDR1 MGHRA, CDR2 YSYEKL. Between the trimmed V and J ends, which lost 7 bases and 2 bases, there was a span of 12 bases. The length of the CDR3 is 14 residues. CDR3 in amino acids: CASKIPGTYNEQFF. CDR3 sequence (DNA): TGCGCCAGCAAAATCCCCGGCACCTACAATGAGCAGTTCTTC.

This rearrangement joins TRBV21-1 to TRBJ2-3; TRBD1 is the table's D call, not checked against the DNA. TRBV21-1 is noted as a pseudogene. This CDR3 has 15 amino acids. The CDR3 reads CASTETDGCSDTQYF. The DNA for the CDR3 is TGTGCCAGCACCGAGACAGATGGGTGCTCCGATACGCAGTATTTT.

This clonotype was counted only a few times. The chain uses TRBV25-1 and TRBJ1-1; tentative D call: TRBD1 (5 bases). Trimming left V 1 base short and J 2 bases short, with 11 bases between. The CDR3 totals 15 residues. Per germline, CDR1 MGHDK and CDR2 SYGVNS. CDR3 sequence (DNA): TGTGCCAGCAGTGAATTGGTGGGGGATAACACTGAAGCTTTCTTT. It codes for CASSELVGDNTEAFF. The variable domain in full, with the rest retrieved from reference TRBV25-1 and TRBJ1-1, is EADIYQTPRYLVIGTGKKITLECSQTMGHDKMYWYQQDPGMELHLIHYSYGVNSTEKGDLSSESTVSRIRTEHFPLTLESARPSHTSQYLCASSELVGDNTEAFFGQGTRLTVV.

CDR3 DNA sequence: TGTGCCAGCATAGAAGGCGGGAACACTGAAGCTTTCTTT. Its protein is CASIEGGNTEAFF. The gene calls are TRBV7-6 and TRBJ1-1; no clear D gene. CDR3 length: 13 amino acids. Germline-derived CDR1 and CDR2 are SGHVS and FNYEAQ. The V and J ends lost 7 bases and 1 base respectively, with 10 bases between them.

This clonotype was observed a handful of times. This chain joins TRBV7-9 and TRBJ2-1, with 9 bases matching TRBD2. CDR1 is SEHNR and CDR2 is FQNEAQ in the germline V gene (reference sequence). The ends lost 1 base at V and 3 bases at J; junction bases unmatched: 7. This CDR3 has 17 residues. The CDR3 protein is CASSLDFPSGNYNEQFF. The CDR3, as DNA: TGTGCCAGCAGCTTAGATTTTCCTAGCGGGAACTACAATGAGCAGTTCTTC.

This clonotype was seen more than once but under ten times. The chain employs TRBV18 and TRBJ1-1, with a weak D call TRBD1 (5 bases). The CDR3 length is 13 residues. Per the germline V gene, CDR1 is KGHSH and CDR2 is LQKENI. V lost 3 bases and J 4 bases, leaving 9 bases between the germline ends. The CDR3 here is CASSPGTVTEAFF. In DNA, the CDR3 is TGTGCCAGCTCACCGGGGACTGTCACTGAAGCTTTCTTT. Drawing the rest from reference TRBV18 and TRBJ1-1, the complete variable domain is NAGVMQNPRHLVRRRGQEARLRCSPMKGHSHVYWYRQLPEEGLKFMVYLQKENIIDESGMPKERFSAEFPKEGPSILRIQQVVRGDSAAYFCASSPGTVTEAFFGQGTRLTVV.

Here the CDR3 DNA reads TGTGCCAGCAGCTCCGTCACAGATACGCAGTATTTT. Translated: CASSSVTDTQYF. The V and J genes are TRBV7-2 and TRBJ2-3; D gene unclear. Germline lookup yields CDR1 SGHTA and CDR2 FQGNSA. There are 12 residues in the CDR3. The V end lost 4 bases, the J end lost 2 bases, and 4 bases lay between the germline ends.

In this sample, this clonotype turned up a few times. The gene calls are TRBV20-1 and TRBJ2-5; 7 bases line up with TRBD2. V trimming: 3 bases; J trimming: 3 bases; junction bases outside the gene matches: 13. The CDR3 runs to 16 residues. Germline lookup yields CDR1 DFQATT and CDR2 SNEGSKA (reference sequence). The CDR3: CSASSGEGRFEETQYF. The CDR3 DNA is TGCAGTGCTAGCTCCGGGGAGGGACGGTTTGAAGAGACCCAGTACTTC.

V and J are TRBV5-1 and TRBJ2-1, with D uncertain. The CDR3 consists of 15 residues. The V end lost 5 bases, the J end lost 4 bases, and 16 bases lay between the germline ends. Germline CDR1 is SGHRS and CDR2 is YFSETQ. The CDR3 sequence: CASRAPPKDYNEQFF. CDR3 nucleotide sequence: TGCGCCAGCAGAGCTCCCCCAAAGGATTACAATGAGCAGTTCTTC.

The table lists this clonotype with a few counts. The rearrangement links TRBV19 to TRBJ1-1; 8 nucleotides line up with TRBD1. Per the germline V gene, CDR1 is LNHDA and CDR2 is SQIVND (reference sequence). J was trimmed by 6 bases and V by 5 bases; bases with no gene match: 11. CDR3 length: 15 residues. CDR3 loop: CASSGGSGGLAEAFF. The CDR3 region has the DNA TGTGCCAGTAGTGGTGGTTCAGGGGGCTTGGCTGAAGCTTTCTTT.

This chain links TRBV4-1 with TRBJ1-1; a weak D match, TRBD1 (5 bases). The CDR3 spans 15 residues. CDR1 is MGHRA and CDR2 is YSYEKL in the germline V gene. V lost 3 bases, J lost 3 bases, and 14 bases lay in between. This CDR3 is CASSHRDLGDTEAFF. In DNA, the CDR3 is TGCGCCAGCAGCCACCGGGACTTGGGGGACACTGAAGCTTTCTTT.

Only a few counts were recorded for this clonotype. The chain couples TRBV10-3 to TRBJ2-3; the D gene could be TRBD1 or TRBD2 (6 bases each). The CDR3 loop spans 19 amino acids. The germline V gene has CDR1 ENHRY and CDR2 SYGVKD. Trimming removed 0 bases at V and 0 bases at J, with 19 bases between. Here the CDR3 DNA reads TGTGCCATCAGTGAGTCAGAACCCGGGGGCGCCTATAGCACAGATACGCAGTATTTT. Translated: CAISESEPGGAYSTDTQYF.

This clonotype has only a few counts. This chain connects TRBV24-1 to TRBJ2-1, with D hard to call. The germline gives CDR1 KGHDR, CDR2 SFDVKD. CDR3 length: 13 amino acids. Trimming stripped 5 bases from V and 6 bases from J, with 10 bases between. CDR3 amino acids: CATSARWANEQFF. The CDR3 nucleotides read TGTGCCACCAGTGCGAGGTGGGCCAATGAGCAGTTCTTC.

The V call is TRBV12-3 or TRBV12-4, the J call TRBJ2-3, with D uncertain. V was shortened by 1 base and J by 2 bases, with 7 bases between the two germline ends. The CDR3 is 14 amino acids. The CDR3 sequence: CASSLGRNTDTQYF. The CDR3 coding sequence is TGTGCCAGCAGTTTAGGGCGGAACACAGATACGCAGTATTTT.

In this sample, this clonotype turned up a few times. The V call is TRBV19, the J call TRBJ2-3, with D tentatively TRBD1 (6 bases). CDR1 and CDR2 (germline): LNHDA, SQIVND (reference sequence). The CDR3 extends over 15 amino acids. The germline V and J ends were trimmed by 9 bases and 2 bases, with 18 bases remaining between them. CDR3 in amino acids: CASAGGRTLTDTQYF. CDR3 coding DNA: TGTGCCAGCGCTGGGGGCAGGACTCTCACAGATACGCAGTATTTT. The full variable domain, rest sourced from reference TRBV19 and TRBJ2-3, is DGGITQSPKYLFRKEGQNVTLSCEQNLNHDAMYWYRQDPGQGLRLIYYSQIVNDFQKGDIAEGYSVSREKKESFPLTVTSAQKNPTAFYLCASAGGRTLTDTQYFGPGTRLTVL.

This chain connects TRBV20-1 to TRBJ2-2; 7 bases map to TRBD1. The CDR3 runs 17 residues. J gave up 2 bases and V 0 bases, and 9 bases lay outside the gene matches. CDR1 is DFQATT and CDR2 is SNEGSKA in the germline V gene (reference sequence). In nucleotides, the CDR3 is TGCAGTGCTAGAGATCGTCCAGGGACAGATAACACCGGGGAGCTGTTTTTT. Its translation is CSARDRPGTDNTGELFF.

This clonotype was seen only a few times. This chain joins TRBV27 and TRBJ2-7; D gene unclear. The CDR3 covers 15 residues. Germline V gene lookup returns CDR1 MNHEY and CDR2 SMNVEV (reference sequence). Between the trimmed V and J ends, which lost 6 bases and 3 bases, there was a span of 18 bases. The CDR3 is CASSHHFSDGYEQYF. The CDR3 bases are TGTGCCAGCAGCCATCATTTCAGCGACGGCTACGAGCAGTACTTC.

This clonotype was counted between two and nine times. The V and J genes are TRBV20-1 and TRBJ2-5; 8 bases map to TRBD1. V shed 0 bases, J shed 4 bases, and the junction held 13 bases outside the gene matches. This CDR3 has 17 residues. Germline lookup yields CDR1 DFQATT and CDR2 SNEGSKA (reference sequence). CDR3 sequence reads: CSARESLRQGLGETQYF. CDR3 in DNA: TGCAGTGCTAGAGAGAGCCTTAGACAGGGGTTGGGAGAGACCCAGTACTTC.

On this clonotype itself: An end of the junction does not agree with germline; a read error may underlie this. The genes are TRBV4-1 and TRBJ2-1; D uncertain. This CDR3 region has 14 residues. CDR1 and CDR2 (germline): MGHRA, YSYEKL. The CDR3 DNA reads as TGCGCCAGCAGCCTGTTCCACTCCGACAATGAGCAGTTCTTC. Amino acids: CASSLFHSDNEQFF.

V is TRBV5-6 and J is TRBJ2-3, with 7 nucleotides matching TRBD2. V trimming: 0 bases; J trimming: 6 bases; junction bases outside the gene matches: 4. The CDR3 contains 14 residues. Germline V gene data show CDR1 as SGHDT and CDR2 as YYEEEE. DNA of the CDR3: TGTGCCAGCAGCTTGGCCAACGGGAGGGATACGCAGTATTTT. Its protein is CASSLANGRDTQYF.